The text below deals with one T cell receptor (beta chain). This sample was included in a study of shared clonotypes between healthy human individuals. Whole-study context: Per-donor plates numbered three CD4 naive, three CD4 memory, two CD8 naive and one CD8 memory.

Division of CD4+ cells produced a CD45RA+ naive subset and a CD45RA-negative memory subset. Profiled with immunoSEQ multiplex PCR; TCRdb holds only in-frame clones, not every one. This table has some 500,000 clones, about 96% appearing once. Between the trimmed V and J ends, which lost 2 bases and 1 base, there was a span of 14 bases. The CDR3 loop spans 16 amino acids. CDR1 and CDR2 from the germline V gene are SGHVS and FQNEAQ. The sample taken for sequencing was naive CD4+ T cells sorted from blood. As to subset: CD45RA+ positively selected. The clonotype originates from a woman aged 30 to 39 in good health. The gene calls are TRBV7-8 and TRBJ2-5, with a possible D match to TRBD1 (7 bases). CDR3 sequence reads: CASSLRRDRSQETQYF. The CDR3 DNA follows: TGTGCCAGCAGCTTACGGCGGGACAGAAGCCAAGAGACCCAGTACTTC.